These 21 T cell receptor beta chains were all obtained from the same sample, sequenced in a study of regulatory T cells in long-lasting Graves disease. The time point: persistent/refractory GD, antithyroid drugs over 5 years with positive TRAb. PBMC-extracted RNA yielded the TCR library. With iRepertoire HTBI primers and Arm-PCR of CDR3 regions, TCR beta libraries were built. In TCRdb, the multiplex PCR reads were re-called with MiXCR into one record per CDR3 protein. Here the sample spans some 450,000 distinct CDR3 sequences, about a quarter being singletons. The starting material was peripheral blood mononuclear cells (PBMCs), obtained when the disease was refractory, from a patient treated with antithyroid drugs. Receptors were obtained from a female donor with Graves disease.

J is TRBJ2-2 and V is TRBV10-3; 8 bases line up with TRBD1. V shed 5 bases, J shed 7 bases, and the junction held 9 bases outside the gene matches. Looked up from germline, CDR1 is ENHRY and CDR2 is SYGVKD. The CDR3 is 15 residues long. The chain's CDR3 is CAISQGQGANGELFF. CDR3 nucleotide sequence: TGTGCCATCAGTCAGGGCCAGGGGGCGAACGGGGAGCTGTTTTTT.

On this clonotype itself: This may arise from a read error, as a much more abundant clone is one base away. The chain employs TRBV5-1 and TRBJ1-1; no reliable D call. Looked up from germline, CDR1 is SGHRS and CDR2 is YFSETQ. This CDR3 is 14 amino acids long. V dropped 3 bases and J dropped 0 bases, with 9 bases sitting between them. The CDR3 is CASSSANLNTEAFF. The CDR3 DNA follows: TGCGCCAGCAGCTCGGCCAACCTGAACACTGAAGCTTTCTTT.

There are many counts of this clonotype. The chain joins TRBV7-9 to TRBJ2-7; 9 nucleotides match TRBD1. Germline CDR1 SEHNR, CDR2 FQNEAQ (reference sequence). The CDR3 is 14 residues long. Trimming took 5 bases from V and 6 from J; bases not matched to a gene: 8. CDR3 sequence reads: CASSEGQGVGEQYF. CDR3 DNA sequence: TGTGCCAGCAGCGAGGGACAGGGAGTCGGCGAGCAGTACTTC.

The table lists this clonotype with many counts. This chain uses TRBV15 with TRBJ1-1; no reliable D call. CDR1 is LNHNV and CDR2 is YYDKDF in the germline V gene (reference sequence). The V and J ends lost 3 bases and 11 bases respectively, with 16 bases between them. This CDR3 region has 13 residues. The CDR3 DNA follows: TGTGCCACCAGCAGTAGGACGGCGAGTTGGGCTTTCTTT. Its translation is CATSSRTASWAFF.

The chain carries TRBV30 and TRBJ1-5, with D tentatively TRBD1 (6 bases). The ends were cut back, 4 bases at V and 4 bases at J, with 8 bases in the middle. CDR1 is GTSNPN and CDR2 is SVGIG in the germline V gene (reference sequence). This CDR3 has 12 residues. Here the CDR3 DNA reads TGTGCCTGGAACAGGGAGAATCAGCCCCAGCATTTT. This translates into CAWNRENQPQHF.

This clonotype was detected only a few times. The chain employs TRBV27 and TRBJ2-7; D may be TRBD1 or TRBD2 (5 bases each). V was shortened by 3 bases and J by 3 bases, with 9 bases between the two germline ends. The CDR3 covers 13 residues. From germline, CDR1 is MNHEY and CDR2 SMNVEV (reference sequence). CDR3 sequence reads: CASSFGTNYEQYF. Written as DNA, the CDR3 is TGTGCCAGCAGTTTTGGGACCAACTACGAGCAGTACTTC.

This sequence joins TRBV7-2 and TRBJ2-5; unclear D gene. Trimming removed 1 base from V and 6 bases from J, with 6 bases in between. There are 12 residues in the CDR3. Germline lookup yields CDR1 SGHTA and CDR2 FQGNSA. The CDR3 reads CASSLDSQTQYF. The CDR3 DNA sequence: TGTGCCAGCAGCTTAGACTCCCAGACCCAGTACTTC.

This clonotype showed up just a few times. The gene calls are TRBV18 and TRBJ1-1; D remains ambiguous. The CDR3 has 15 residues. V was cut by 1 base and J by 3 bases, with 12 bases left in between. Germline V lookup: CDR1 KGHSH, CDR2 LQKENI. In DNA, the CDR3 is TGTGCCAGCTCACCACGGGAGGAGATGGACACTGAAGCTTTCTTT. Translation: CASSPREEMDTEAFF.

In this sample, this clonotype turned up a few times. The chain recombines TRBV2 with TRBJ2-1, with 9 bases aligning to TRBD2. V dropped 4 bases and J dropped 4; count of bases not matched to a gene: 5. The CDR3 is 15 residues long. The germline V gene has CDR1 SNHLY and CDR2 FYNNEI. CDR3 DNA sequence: TGTGCCAGCAGTGTGGCGCGGGAGGGTTACAATGAGCAGTTCTTC. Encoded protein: CASSVAREGYNEQFF.

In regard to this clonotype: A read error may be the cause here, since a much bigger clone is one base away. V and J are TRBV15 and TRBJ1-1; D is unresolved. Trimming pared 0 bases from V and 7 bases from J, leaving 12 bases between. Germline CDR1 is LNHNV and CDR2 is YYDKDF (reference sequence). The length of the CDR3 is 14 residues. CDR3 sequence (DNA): TGTGCCACCAGCAGAGATCTGGCCGGTAATGAAGCTTTCTTT. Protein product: CATSRDLAGNEAFF. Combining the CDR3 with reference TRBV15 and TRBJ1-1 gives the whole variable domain DAMVIQNPRYQVTQFGKPVTLSCSQTLNHNVMYWYQQKSSQAPKLLFHYYDKDFNNEADTPDNFQSRRPNTSFCFLDIRSPGLGDTAMYLCATSRDLAGNEAFFGQGTRLTVV.

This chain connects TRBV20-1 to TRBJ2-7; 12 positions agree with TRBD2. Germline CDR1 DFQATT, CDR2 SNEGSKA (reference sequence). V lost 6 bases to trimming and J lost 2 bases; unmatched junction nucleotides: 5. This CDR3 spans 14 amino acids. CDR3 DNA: TGCAGTGCCACTCTAGCGGGAGGGCCCTACGAGCAGTACTTC. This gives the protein CSATLAGGPYEQYF.

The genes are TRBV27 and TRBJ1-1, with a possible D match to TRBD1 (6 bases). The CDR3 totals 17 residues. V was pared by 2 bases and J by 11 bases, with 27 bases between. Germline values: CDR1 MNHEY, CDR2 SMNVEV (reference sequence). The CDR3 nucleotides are TGTGCCAGCAGTTTACTTCCCTCCGGGACACGACCTTCGGATGCTTTCTTT. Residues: CASSLLPSGTRPSDAFF.

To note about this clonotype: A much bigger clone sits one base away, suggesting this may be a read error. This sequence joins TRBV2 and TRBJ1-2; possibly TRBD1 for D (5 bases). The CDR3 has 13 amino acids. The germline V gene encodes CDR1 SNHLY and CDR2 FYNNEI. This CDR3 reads CTSRASANYGYTF. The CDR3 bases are TGTACCAGCAGGGCCAGTGCTAACTATGGCTACACCTTC.

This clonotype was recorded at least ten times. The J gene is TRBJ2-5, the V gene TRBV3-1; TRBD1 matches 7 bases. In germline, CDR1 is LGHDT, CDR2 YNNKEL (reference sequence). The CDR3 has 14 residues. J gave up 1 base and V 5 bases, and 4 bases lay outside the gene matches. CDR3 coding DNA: TGTGCCAGCAGCAACCGGGACAGCCAAGAGACCCAGTACTTC. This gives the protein CASSNRDSQETQYF.

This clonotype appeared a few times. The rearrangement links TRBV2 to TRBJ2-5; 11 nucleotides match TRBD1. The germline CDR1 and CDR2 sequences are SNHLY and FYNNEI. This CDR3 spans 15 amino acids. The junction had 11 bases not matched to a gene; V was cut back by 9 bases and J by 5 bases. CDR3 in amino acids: CASSRDRGGVETQYF. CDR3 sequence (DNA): TGTGCCAGTAGCCGGGACAGGGGGGGCGTGGAGACCCAGTACTTC.

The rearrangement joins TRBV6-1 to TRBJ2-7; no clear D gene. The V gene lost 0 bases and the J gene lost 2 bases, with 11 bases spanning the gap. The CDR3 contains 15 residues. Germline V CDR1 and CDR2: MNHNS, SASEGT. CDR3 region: CASSEAPFETYEQYF. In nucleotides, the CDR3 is TGTGCCAGCAGTGAAGCGCCGTTCGAAACCTACGAGCAGTACTTC.

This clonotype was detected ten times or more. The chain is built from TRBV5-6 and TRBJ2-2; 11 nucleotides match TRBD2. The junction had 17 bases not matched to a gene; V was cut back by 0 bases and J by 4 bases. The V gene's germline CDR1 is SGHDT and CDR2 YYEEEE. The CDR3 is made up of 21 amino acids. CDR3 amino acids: CASSLAGEPGLAAKSTGELFF. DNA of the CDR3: TGTGCCAGCAGCTTGGCGGGAGAACCGGGACTAGCGGCAAAGAGCACCGGGGAGCTGTTTTTT.

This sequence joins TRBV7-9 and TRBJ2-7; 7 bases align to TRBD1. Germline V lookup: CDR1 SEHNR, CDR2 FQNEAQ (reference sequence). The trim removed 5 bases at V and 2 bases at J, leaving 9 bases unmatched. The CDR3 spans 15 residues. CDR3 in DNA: TGTGCCAGCAGCACAACCCGGGACAGAACCTACGAGCAGTACTTC. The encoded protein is CASSTTRDRTYEQYF.

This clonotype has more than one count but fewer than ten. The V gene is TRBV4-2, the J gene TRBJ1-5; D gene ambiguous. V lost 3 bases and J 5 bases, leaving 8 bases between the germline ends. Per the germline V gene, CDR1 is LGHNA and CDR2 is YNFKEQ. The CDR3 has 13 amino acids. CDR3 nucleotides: TGTGCCAGCAGCCAGGACCCTGATCAGCCCCAGCATTTT. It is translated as CASSQDPDQPQHF.

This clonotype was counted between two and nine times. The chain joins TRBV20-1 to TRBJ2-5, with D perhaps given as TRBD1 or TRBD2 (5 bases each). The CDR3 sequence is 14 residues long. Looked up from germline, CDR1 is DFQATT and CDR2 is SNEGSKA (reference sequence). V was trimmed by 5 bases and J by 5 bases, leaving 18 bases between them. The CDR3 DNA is TGCAGTGCTGACCAACCAACGGGGCGGGAGACCCAGTACTTC. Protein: CSADQPTGRETQYF.

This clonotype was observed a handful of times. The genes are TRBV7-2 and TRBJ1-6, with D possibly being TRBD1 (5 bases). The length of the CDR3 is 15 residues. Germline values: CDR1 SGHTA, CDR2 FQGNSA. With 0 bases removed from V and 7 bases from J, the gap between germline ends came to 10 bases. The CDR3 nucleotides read TGTGCCAGCAGCTTAGCAGGGGTTGGGAATTCACCCCTCCACTTT. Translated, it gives CASSLAGVGNSPLHF. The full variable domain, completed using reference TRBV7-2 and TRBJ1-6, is GAGVSQSPSNKVTEKGKDVELRCDPISGHTALYWYRQSLGQGLEFLIYFQGNSAPDKSGLPSDRFSAERTGGSVSTLTIQRTQQEDSAVYLCASSLAGVGNSPLHFGNGTRLTVT.